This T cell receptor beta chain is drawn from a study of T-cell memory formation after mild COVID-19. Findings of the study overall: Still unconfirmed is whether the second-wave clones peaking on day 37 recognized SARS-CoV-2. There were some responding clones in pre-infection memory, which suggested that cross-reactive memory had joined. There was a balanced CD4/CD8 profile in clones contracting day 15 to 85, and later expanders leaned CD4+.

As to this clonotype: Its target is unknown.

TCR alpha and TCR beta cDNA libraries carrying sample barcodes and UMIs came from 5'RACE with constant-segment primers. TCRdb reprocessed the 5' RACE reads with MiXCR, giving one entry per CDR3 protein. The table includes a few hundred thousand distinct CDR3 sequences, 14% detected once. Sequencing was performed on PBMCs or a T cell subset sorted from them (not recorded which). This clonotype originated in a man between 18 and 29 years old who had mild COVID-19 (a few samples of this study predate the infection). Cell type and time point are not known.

The CDR3 bases are TGCGCCAGCAGCCAAGATGCTGGGGCTGGGGCCAACGTCCTGACTTTC. Protein: CASSQDAGAGANVLTF. This chain uses TRBV4-1 with TRBJ2-6; D is uncertain. The CDR3 runs 16 residues. The germline V gene encodes CDR1 MGHRA and CDR2 YSYEKL. Trimming pared 0 bases from V and 2 bases from J, leaving 8 bases between.